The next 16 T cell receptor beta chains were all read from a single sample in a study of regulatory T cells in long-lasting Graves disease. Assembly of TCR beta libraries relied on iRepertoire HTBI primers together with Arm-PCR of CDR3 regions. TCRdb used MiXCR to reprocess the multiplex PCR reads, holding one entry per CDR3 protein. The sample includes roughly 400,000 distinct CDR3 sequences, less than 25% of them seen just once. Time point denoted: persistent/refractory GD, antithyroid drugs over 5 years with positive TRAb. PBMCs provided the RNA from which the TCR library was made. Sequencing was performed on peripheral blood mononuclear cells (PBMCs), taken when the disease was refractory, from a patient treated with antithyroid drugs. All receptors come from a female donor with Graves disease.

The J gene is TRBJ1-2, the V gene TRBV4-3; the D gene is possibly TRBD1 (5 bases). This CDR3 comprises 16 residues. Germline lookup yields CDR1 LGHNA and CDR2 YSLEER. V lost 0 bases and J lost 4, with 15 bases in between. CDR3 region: CASSQDQDTGIYGYTF. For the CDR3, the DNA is TGCGCCAGCAGCCAAGATCAGGACACTGGCATCTATGGCTACACCTTC.

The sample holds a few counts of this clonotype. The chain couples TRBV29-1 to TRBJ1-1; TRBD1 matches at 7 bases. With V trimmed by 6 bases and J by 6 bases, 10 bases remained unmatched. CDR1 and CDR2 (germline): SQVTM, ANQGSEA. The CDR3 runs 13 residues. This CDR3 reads CSVAGGERAEAFF. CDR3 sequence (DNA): TGCAGCGTCGCAGGGGGGGAACGGGCTGAAGCTTTCTTT.

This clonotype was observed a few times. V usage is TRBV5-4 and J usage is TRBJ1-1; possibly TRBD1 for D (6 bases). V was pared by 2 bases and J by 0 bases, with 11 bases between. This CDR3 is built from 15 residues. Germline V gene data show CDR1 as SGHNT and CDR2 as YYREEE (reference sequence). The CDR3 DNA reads TGTGCCAGCAGCTTTCACAGGGAGGTGAACACTGAAGCTTTCTTT. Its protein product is CASSFHREVNTEAFF.

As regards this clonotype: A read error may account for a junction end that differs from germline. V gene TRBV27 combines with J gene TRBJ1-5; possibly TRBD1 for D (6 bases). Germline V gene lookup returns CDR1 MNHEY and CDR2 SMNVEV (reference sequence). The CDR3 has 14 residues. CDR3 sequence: CASRYRGGNHPQHF. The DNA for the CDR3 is TGTGCCAGCAGGTATAGGGGGGGAAATCATCCCCAGCATTTT.

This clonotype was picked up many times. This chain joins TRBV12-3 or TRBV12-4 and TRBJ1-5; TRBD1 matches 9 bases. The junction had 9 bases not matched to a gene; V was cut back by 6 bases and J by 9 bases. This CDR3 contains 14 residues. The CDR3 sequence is CASRTGTGFAPQHF. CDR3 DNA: TGTGCCAGCAGAACCGGGACAGGGTTTGCGCCCCAGCATTTT.

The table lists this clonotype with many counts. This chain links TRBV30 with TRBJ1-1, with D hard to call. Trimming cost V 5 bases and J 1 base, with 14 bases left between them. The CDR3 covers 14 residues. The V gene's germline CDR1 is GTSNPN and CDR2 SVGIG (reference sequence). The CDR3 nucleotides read TGTGCCTGGGCCTTTGGTTCGGGGAACACTGAAGCTTTCTTT. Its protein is CAWAFGSGNTEAFF.

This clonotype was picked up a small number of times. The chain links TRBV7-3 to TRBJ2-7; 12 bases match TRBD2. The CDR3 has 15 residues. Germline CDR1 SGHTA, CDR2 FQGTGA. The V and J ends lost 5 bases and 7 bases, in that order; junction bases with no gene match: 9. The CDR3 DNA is TGTGCCAGCAGCCCGTCTAGCGGGAGGGCGGAAGAGCAGTACTTC. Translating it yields CASSPSSGRAEEQYF.

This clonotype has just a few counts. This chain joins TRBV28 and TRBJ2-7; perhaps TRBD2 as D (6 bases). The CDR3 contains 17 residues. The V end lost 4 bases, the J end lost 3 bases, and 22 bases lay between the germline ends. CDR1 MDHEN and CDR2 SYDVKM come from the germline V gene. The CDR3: CASSSGDAGPGCYEQYF. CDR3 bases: TGTGCCAGCAGTTCAGGCGACGCGGGACCAGGGTGCTACGAGCAGTACTTC.

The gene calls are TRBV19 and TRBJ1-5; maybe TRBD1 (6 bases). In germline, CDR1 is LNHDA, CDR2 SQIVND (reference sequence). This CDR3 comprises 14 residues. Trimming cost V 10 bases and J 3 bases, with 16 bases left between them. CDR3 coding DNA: TGTGCCAAAAAAAGGACAGCTACCAATCAGCCCCAGCATTTT. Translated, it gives CAKKRTATNQPQHF.

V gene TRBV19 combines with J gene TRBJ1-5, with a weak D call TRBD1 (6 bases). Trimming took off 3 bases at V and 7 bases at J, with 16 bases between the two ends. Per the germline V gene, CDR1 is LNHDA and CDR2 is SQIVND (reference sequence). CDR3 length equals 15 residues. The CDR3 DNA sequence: TGTGCCAGTAGTATCGTAGGGGGGGCCAACCAGCCCCAGCATTTT. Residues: CASSIVGGANQPQHF.

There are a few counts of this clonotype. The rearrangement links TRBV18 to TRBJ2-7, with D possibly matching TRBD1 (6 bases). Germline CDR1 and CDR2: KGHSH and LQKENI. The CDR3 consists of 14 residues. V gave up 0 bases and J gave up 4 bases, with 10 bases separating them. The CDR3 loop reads CASSPPARGYEQYF. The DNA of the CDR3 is TGTGCCAGCTCACCACCGGCCAGGGGATACGAGCAGTACTTC. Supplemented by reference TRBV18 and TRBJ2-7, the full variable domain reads NAGVMQNPRHLVRRRGQEARLRCSPMKGHSHVYWYRQLPEEGLKFMVYLQKENIIDESGMPKERFSAEFPKEGPSILRIQQVVRGDSAAYFCASSPPARGYEQYFGPGTRLTVT.

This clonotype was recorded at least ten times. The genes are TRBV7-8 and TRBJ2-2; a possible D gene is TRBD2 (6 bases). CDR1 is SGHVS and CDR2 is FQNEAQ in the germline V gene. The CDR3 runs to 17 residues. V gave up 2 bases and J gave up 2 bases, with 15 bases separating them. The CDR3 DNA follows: TGTGCCAGCAGCTTACCAACCGGGACTGTCAACACCGGGGAGCTGTTTTTT. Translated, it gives CASSLPTGTVNTGELFF. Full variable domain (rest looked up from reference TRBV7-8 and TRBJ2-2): GAGVSQSPRYKVAKRGQDVALRCDPISGHVSLFWYQQALGQGPEFLTYFQNEAQLDKSGLPSDRFFAERPEGSVSTLKIQRTQQEDSAVYLCASSLPTGTVNTGELFFGEGSRLTVL.

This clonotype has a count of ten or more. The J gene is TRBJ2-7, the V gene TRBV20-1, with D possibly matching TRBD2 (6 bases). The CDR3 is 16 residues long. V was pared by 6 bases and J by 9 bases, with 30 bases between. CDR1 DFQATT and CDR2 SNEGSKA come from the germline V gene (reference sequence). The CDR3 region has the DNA TGCAGTGCACTAGTATTAGCGGTAACCCAGGAGGGAGGGCAGTACTTC. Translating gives CSALVLAVTQEGGQYF.

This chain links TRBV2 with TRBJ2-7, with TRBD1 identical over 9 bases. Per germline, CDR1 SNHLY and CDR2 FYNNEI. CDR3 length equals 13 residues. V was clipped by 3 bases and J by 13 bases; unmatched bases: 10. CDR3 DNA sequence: TGTGCCAGCAGTGAGTTGTTCGGGACAGGGTTCTACTTC. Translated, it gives CASSELFGTGFYF.

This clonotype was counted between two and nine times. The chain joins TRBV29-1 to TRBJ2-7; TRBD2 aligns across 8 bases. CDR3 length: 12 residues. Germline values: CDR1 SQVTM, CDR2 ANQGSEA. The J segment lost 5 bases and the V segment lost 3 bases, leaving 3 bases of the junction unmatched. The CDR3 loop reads CSVDSGIDEQYF. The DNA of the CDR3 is TGCAGCGTTGATAGCGGGATCGACGAGCAGTACTTC.

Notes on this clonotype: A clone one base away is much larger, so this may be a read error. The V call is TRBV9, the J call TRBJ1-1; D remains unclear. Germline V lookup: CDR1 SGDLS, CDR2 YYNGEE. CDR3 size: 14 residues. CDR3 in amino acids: CASSVTGGETGAFF. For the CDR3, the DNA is TGTGCCAGCAGCGTAACCGGCGGGGAGACTGGAGCTTTCTTT.